This T cell receptor beta chain was found in a study of memory CD4+ T cells and cytomegalovirus serostatus. Study-wide background: Healthy Belgian adult donors included nine or ten CMV-positive and some 24 CMV-negative people.

TCRdb keeps only in-frame clones here, not all; method: immunoSEQ multiplex PCR. The table records around 61,000 clones, 82% of them present only once. Germline V lookup: CDR1 SGHTA, CDR2 FQGNSA. V was pared by 5 bases and J by 6 bases, with 18 bases between. The CDR3 runs to 15 residues. The sort gate was single viable CD3+CD4+CD8-CD45RO+ cells for memory CD4+ T cells. Regarding the study as a whole: Repertoires predicted CMV serostatus with median bootstrapped AUC of around 0.96. Suggested: most of the CMV-linked TCR signature lies in CD4+ memory cells.

Comment on this clone: Its target is not known.

The chain links TRBV7-2 to TRBJ2-3; D may be TRBD2 (5 bases). The receptor was derived from an adult in good health and CMV-seronegative. Sequencing was performed on memory CD4+ T cells from blood. CDR3 in amino acids: CASSKNRGDSDTQYF. CDR3 DNA sequence: TGTGCCAGCAGCAAGAACCGGGGAGATTCGGATACGCAGTATTTT.